The 8 T cell receptor beta chains below were found in one sample sequenced in a study of Graves' ophthalmopathy and Graves' hyperthyroidism. Using RNA transcripts, the TCR beta CDR3 regions were amplified. An initial RT-PCR round employing HTBI primers preceded a second-round multiplex PCR. Via MiXCR, TCRdb re-called the multiplex PCR reads, giving one row per CDR3 protein. The table has more than 1,000,000 distinct CDR3 sequences, 35% to 40% seen once; the top ten hold more than 9.5%. Sequencing used peripheral blood or thyroid tissue (not recorded which). These TCRs come from an adult man with Graves' hyperthyroidism.

V is TRBV5-1 and J is TRBJ1-5, with 9 bases matching TRBD1. Losses at the gene ends were 3 bases for V and 1 base for J; bases not matched to a gene: 5. Germline-derived CDR1 and CDR2 are SGHRS and YFSETQ. This CDR3 contains 16 residues. This CDR3 reads CASSYSGTGSNQPQHF. The CDR3, as DNA: TGCGCCAGCAGCTATTCCGGGACAGGGAGCAATCAGCCCCAGCATTTT.

J is TRBJ2-7 and V is TRBV28; D possibly corresponds to TRBD1 (6 bases). The CDR3 has 15 amino acids. From germline, CDR1 is MDHEN and CDR2 SYDVKM. V lost 7 bases and J 4 bases, leaving 20 bases between the germline ends. Written as DNA, the CDR3 is TGTGCCAGCACCCCCTTCAACAGGGCAGGATACGAGCAGTACTTC. It codes for CASTPFNRAGYEQYF.

This chain joins TRBV6-5 and TRBJ2-5; TRBD2 aligns across 11 bases. CDR3 length: 16 residues. Germline lookup yields CDR1 MNHEY and CDR2 SVGAGI. V lost 0 bases to trimming and J lost 4 bases; unmatched junction nucleotides: 4. CDR3: CASSYSASGRSETQYF. CDR3 coding DNA: TGTGCCAGCAGTTACTCCGCTAGCGGGAGGTCAGAGACCCAGTACTTC.

This clonotype was found many times. The chain has TRBV7-7 and TRBJ1-2; D unresolved. Germline V gene sequence: CDR1 SSHAT, CDR2 FNYEAQ (reference sequence). Trimming removed 11 bases from V and 3 bases from J, with 16 bases in between. This CDR3 has 13 residues. DNA for the CDR3: TGTGCCGCTACCCGGGCACGCCACTATGGCTACACCTTC. Translation: CAATRARHYGYTF.

The chain recombines TRBV10-2 with TRBJ2-2, with 14 bases fitting TRBD2. CDR1 WSHSY and CDR2 SAAADI come from the germline V gene. This CDR3 contains 16 residues. Germline trimming cut 4 bases from V and 7 bases from J; bases unmatched to any gene: 5. Here the CDR3 reads CASSAGLAGGNGELFF. CDR3 sequence (DNA): TGCGCCAGCAGTGCCGGACTAGCGGGAGGTAACGGGGAGCTGTTTTTT.

As for this clonotype: The CDR3 end shows no conserved phenylalanine or tryptophan, and so a read error is likely. The DNA is left out, because the CDR3 cannot be placed on it with certainty; the CDR3 is given as TCRdb lists it. V is TRBV29-1 and J is TRBJ2-5; the DNA was not compared with TRBD1, the D call given in the table. Germline CDR1 reads SQVTM; CDR2 reads ANQGSEA. The CDR3 sequence runs 13 residues, both termini included. CDR3 loop: CSVVAGTGGALSL.

This clonotype was picked up a small number of times. The chain employs TRBV6-5 and TRBJ2-7; D perhaps matches TRBD1 (5 bases). Between the trimmed V and J ends, which lost 5 bases and 2 bases, there was a span of 10 bases. Looked up from germline, CDR1 is MNHEY and CDR2 is SVGAGI. CDR3 length: 13 residues. The CDR3 spells CASSVRATYEQYF. The CDR3 DNA reads TGTGCCAGCAGTGTCAGGGCAACCTACGAGCAGTACTTC.

This clonotype was picked up many times. The rearrangement joins TRBV7-9 to TRBJ2-5; D is unresolved. The germline gives CDR1 SEHNR, CDR2 FQNEAQ (reference sequence). Trimming cost V 2 bases and J 0 bases, with 7 bases left between them. The CDR3 is 14 residues long. The CDR3 spells CASSLQAYQETQYF. The CDR3 DNA reads as TGTGCCAGCAGCTTACAAGCCTACCAAGAGACCCAGTACTTC.